This paragraph covers one T cell receptor (beta chain) sequence. Its target is not known. The read terminates 3 residues before the CDR3 end, so the remaining end is supplied by the germline J gene. The data derive from a study of T cells in women clearing cervical HPV infection. Study observations and caveats: Controls had more TRBV6-7 (around 0.15%) than cases (roughly 0.11%).

Generated by immunoSEQ multiplex PCR, the TCRdb table keeps only in-frame clones and is missing some. This sample's table has approximately 20,000 clones. Germline-derived CDR1 and CDR2 are KGHSH and LQKENI. The CDR3 has 17 amino acids. V lost 0 bases and J 3 bases, leaving 14 bases between the germline ends. Material: blood buffy coat. The receptor comes from a woman between 18 and 70 years old with a cervical HPV16 infection that either progressed to CIN3+ or cleared (not recorded which). The chain combines TRBV18 with TRBJ1-4, with D maybe TRBD1 (5 bases). CDR3 DNA, as far as it was read: TGTGCCAGCTCACCACCCCAGGGAAGCCGTGCTAATGAAAAA. This encodes CASSPPQGSRANEK. The full-length CDR3 reads as CASSPPQGSRANEKLFF. The entire variable domain, with the rest obtained from reference TRBV18 and TRBJ1-4, is as follows: NAGVMQNPRHLVRRRGQEARLRCSPMKGHSHVYWYRQLPEEGLKFMVYLQKENIIDESGMPKERFSAEFPKEGPSILRIQQVVRGDSAAYFCASSPPQGSRANEKLFFGSGTQLSVL.